This TCR beta chain emerged from a study of T cells in Graves' hyperthyroidism and ophthalmopathy. Overall study findings and caveats: It was a median approximately 7.1 months before onset that the model predicted ophthalmopathy. Most clonotypes expanded in thyroid above 0.001 were likewise present in blood.

This clonotype was seen more than once but under ten times. Its antigen is not known. Researchers amplified the TCR beta CDR3 regions from RNA transcripts. HTBI primers were the set used in a first-round RT-PCR of the TCR CDR3. TCRdb re-derived calls from the multiplex PCR reads in MiXCR, one entry per CDR3 protein. The sample contains about 570,000 distinct CDR3 sequences, 11% to 15% of which appear only once. Patients aged 18 to 65 had newly diagnosed hyperthyroidism that had lasted under 2 months. Orbital computed tomography, thyroid ultrasound, serum thyroxine and TRAb, and clinical symptoms together informed the diagnoses. The CDR3 contains 14 residues. V lost 3 bases, J lost 4 bases, and 11 bases lay in between. Per the germline V gene, CDR1 is SGDLS and CDR2 is YYNGEE.

The gene calls are TRBV9 and TRBJ2-1; D unclear. The sample consisted of blood. The sequence came from a woman aged 40 to 50 with Graves' hyperthyroidism. For the CDR3, the DNA is TGTGCCAGCAGCGCCGAAACAAGTTACAATGAGCAGTTCTTC. Translation gives CASSAETSYNEQFF.